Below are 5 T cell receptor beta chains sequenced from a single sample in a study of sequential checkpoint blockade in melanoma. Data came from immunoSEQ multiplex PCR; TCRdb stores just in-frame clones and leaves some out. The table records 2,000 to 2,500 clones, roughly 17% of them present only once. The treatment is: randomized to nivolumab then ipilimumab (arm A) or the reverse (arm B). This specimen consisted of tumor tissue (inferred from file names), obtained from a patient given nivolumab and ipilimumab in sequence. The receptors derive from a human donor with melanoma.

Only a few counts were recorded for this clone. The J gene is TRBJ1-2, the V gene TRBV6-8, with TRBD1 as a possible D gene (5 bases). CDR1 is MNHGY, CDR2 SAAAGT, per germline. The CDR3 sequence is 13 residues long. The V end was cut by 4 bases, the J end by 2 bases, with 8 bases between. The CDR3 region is CASSFAGNYGYTF. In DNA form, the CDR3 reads TGTGCCAGCAGTTTTGCAGGGAACTATGGCTACACCTTC.

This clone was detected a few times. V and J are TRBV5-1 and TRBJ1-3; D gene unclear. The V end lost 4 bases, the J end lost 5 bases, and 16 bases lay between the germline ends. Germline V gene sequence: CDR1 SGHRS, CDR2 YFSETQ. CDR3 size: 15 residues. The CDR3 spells CASSRNGDFRNTIYF. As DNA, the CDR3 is TGCGCCAGCAGCCGTAACGGGGATTTTAGAAACACCATATATTTT.

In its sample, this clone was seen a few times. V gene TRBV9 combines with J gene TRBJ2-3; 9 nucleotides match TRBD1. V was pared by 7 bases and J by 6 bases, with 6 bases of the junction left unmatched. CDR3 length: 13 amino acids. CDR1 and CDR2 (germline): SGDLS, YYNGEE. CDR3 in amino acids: CASSTGGRDTQYF. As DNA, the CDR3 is TGTGCCAGCTCCACAGGGGGCAGGGATACGCAGTATTTT.

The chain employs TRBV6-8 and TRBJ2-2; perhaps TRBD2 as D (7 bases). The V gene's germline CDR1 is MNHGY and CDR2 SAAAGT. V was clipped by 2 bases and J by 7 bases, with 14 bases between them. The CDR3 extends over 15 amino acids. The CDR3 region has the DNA TGTGCCAGCAGTTACGTGTCAGGGGACTACGGGGAGCTGTTTTTT. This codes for CASSYVSGDYGELFF.

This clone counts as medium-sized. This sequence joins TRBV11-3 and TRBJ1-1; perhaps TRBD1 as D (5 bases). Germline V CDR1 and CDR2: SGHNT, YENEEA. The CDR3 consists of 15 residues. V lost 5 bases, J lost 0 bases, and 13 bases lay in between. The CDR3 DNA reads TGTGCCAGCAGCAGGGGCGGGGTTCTGAACACTGAAGCTTTCTTT. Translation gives CASSRGGVLNTEAFF.